Shown below are 32 T cell receptor beta chains from a single sample sequenced in a study of T-cell reconstitution after alpha-beta-depleted transplantation in children. During its preparation, the TCRbeta library received unique molecular identifiers. TCRdb redid the calling of the PCR reads with MiXCR, one entry per CDR3 protein. The table shows fewer than 700,000 distinct CDR3 sequences, with 10% to 15% occurring only once. Sequencing used PBMCs, mostly from graft donor cells, obtained 360 days after TCRalphabeta/CD19-depleted stem cell transplant. The receptor source for this set is a male patient under 18 who had a stem cell transplant for acute myeloid leukemia, so the T cells may come from the graft donor.

The chain recombines TRBV20-1 with TRBJ1-6; TRBD1 matches at 10 bases. J gave up 13 bases and V 6 bases, and 9 bases lay outside the gene matches. Germline V gives CDR1 DFQATT, CDR2 SNEGSKA (reference sequence). This CDR3 is built from 13 residues. DNA for the CDR3: TGCAGTGCCAGTCGGACAGGGGGTCTCCCCCTCCACTTT. Translating gives CSASRTGGLPLHF.

In this sample, this clonotype turned up many times. This chain uses TRBV5-1 with TRBJ2-1, with 9 bases fitting TRBD2. CDR1 and CDR2 from the germline V gene are SGHRS and YFSETQ. The CDR3 sequence is 15 residues long. V gave up 2 bases and J gave up 5 bases; unmatched junction bases: 5. The CDR3 DNA is TGCGCCAGCAGCTTTTTAGCGGGAGACAACAATGAGCAGTTCTTC. It yields the protein CASSFLAGDNNEQFF.

This clonotype turned up a few times. The genes are TRBV9 and TRBJ2-4, with 7 bases lining up with TRBD2. Trimming cost V 1 base and J 7 bases; bases outside gene matches: 8. This CDR3 is 15 amino acids long. Germline-derived CDR1 and CDR2 are SGDLS and YYNGEE. The CDR3 loop is CASSVRGWRENIQYF. The CDR3 DNA is TGTGCCAGCAGCGTAAGAGGATGGCGGGAGAACATTCAGTACTTC.

Concerning this clonotype itself: Sequence at one end of the junction differs from germline and may be a read error. The chain links TRBV6-5 to TRBJ1-3; possibly TRBD1 for D (6 bases). Germline V CDR1 and CDR2: MNHEY, SVGAGI. This CDR3 has 14 residues. The CDR3 coding sequence is TGTGCCAGCAGTTCTCGGGGGCGAGGAAACACCGTATATTTT. Encoded protein: CASSSRGRGNTVYF.

V usage is TRBV25-1 and J usage is TRBJ2-7; no reliable D call. The V and J ends lost 3 bases and 7 bases respectively, with 10 bases between them. This CDR3 has 12 amino acids. Germline V gives CDR1 MGHDK, CDR2 SYGVNS. CDR3 sequence: CASSDEESEQYF. CDR3 nucleotides: TGTGCCAGCAGTGATGAGGAGTCTGAGCAGTACTTC.

This clonotype was seen a handful of times. This chain uses TRBV29-1 with TRBJ1-4; D may be TRBD1 (5 bases). In germline, CDR1 is SQVTM, CDR2 ANQGSEA. Trimming shortened V by 7 bases and J by 8 bases, and 23 bases separated the two germline ends. The CDR3 is 15 residues long. DNA of the CDR3: TGCAGCGCTCGAAGGGGCGACTGGTTGTCGGAAAAACTGTTTTTT. It translates to CSARRGDWLSEKLFF.

This clonotype was counted a few times. The gene calls are TRBV11-1 and TRBJ2-1; 14 nucleotides align to TRBD2. With V trimmed by 2 bases and J by 3 bases, 9 bases remained unmatched. Germline V CDR1 and CDR2: SGHAT, FQDESV (reference sequence). This CDR3 comprises 19 residues. CDR3: CASSLSPGLAGDLYNEQFF. DNA for the CDR3: TGTGCCAGCAGCTTATCCCCGGGACTAGCGGGAGATCTCTACAATGAGCAGTTCTTC.

This chain links TRBV15 with TRBJ2-2; D possibly corresponds to TRBD2 (7 bases). Trimming took off 8 bases at V and 5 bases at J, with 24 bases between the two ends. Germline CDR1 is LNHNV and CDR2 is YYDKDF (reference sequence). The CDR3 is 17 amino acids. The CDR3 DNA reads as TGTGCCACCCCCCCCTGCAGGGAGGGAGGGGGGACCGGGGAGCTGTTTTTT. This codes for CATPPCREGGGTGELFF.

This clonotype was seen at least ten times. The rearrangement joins TRBV6-2 or TRBV6-3 to TRBJ2-1, with 10 positions matching TRBD2. The J segment lost 6 bases and the V segment lost 2 bases, leaving 10 bases of the junction unmatched. The CDR3 totals 17 residues. Germline V gene data show CDR1 as MNHEY and CDR2 as SVGEGT. The CDR3 loop is CASSYQNQREGGNEQFF. CDR3 DNA sequence: TGTGCCAGCAGTTACCAGAACCAGCGGGAGGGCGGCAATGAGCAGTTCTTC.

Remarks on this clonotype: At one end the junction does not follow the germline gene, possibly because of a read error. The CDR3 spells CASSSLNRADTQNF. In DNA, the CDR3 is TGTGCCAGCAGCTCCCTGAACCGGGCAGATACGCAGAATTTT. V usage is TRBV5-6 and J usage is TRBJ2-3, with no clear D. Germline V gives CDR1 SGHDT, CDR2 YYEEEE. CDR3 length equals 14 residues.

This clonotype was seen a few times. The rearrangement uses TRBV27 and TRBJ2-7; no firm D call. Per germline, CDR1 MNHEY and CDR2 SMNVEV (reference sequence). Trimming removed 3 bases from V and 5 bases from J, with 11 bases in between. This CDR3 has 13 residues. CDR3 DNA: TGTGCCAGCAGTTTCCTCTTAGGTCACGAGCAGTACTTC. Translated: CASSFLLGHEQYF.

In its sample, this clonotype was seen many times. This chain links TRBV5-4 with TRBJ2-3; 8 positions match TRBD2. The CDR3 is 14 residues long. Trimming removed 1 base from V and 4 bases from J; junction bases left unmatched: 2. Germline V gives CDR1 SGHNT, CDR2 YYREEE (reference sequence). In nucleotides, the CDR3 is TGTGCCAGCAGCTTGAGCGGGAGTTCAGATACGCAGTATTTT. Its translation: CASSLSGSSDTQYF.

With respect to this clonotype: A much larger clone differs from this one at a single base, so this may be a read error. This is likely a read error, given that the CDR3 carries no conserved phenylalanine or tryptophan at its end. The chain joins TRBV29-1 to TRBJ1-6, with 7 bases fitting TRBD1. The CDR3 totals 12 residues. The germline V gene encodes CDR1 SQVTM and CDR2 ANQGSEA. J was trimmed by 8 bases and V by 8 bases; bases with no gene match: 6. CDR3 loop: CSSLTGDSPLHS. In nucleotides, the CDR3 is TGCAGCTCTCTAACAGGGGATTCACCCCTCCACTCT.

The sample holds many counts of this clonotype. The J gene is TRBJ1-1, the V gene TRBV28, with D possibly TRBD1 on 5 matching bases. Trimming cost V 11 bases and J 6 bases, with 22 bases left between them. The CDR3 sequence is 14 residues long. Germline V CDR1 and CDR2: MDHEN, SYDVKM. This chain's CDR3 is CASGTPGFSAEAFF. In nucleotides, the CDR3 is TGTGCCTCCGGGACGCCGGGGTTTAGTGCTGAAGCTTTCTTT.

This clonotype was found a few times. The gene calls are TRBV25-1 and TRBJ2-5; 10 bases map to TRBD1. Looked up from germline, CDR1 is MGHDK and CDR2 is SYGVNS. This CDR3 comprises 14 residues. The junction had 6 bases not matched to a gene; V was cut back by 4 bases and J by 7 bases. CDR3 nucleotides: TGTGCCAGCAGTGCGACAGGGGGCGTCGGGACCCAGTACTTC. Translation: CASSATGGVGTQYF. Combining the CDR3 with reference TRBV25-1 and TRBJ2-5 gives the whole variable domain EADIYQTPRYLVIGTGKKITLECSQTMGHDKMYWYQQDPGMELHLIHYSYGVNSTEKGDLSSESTVSRIRTEHFPLTLESARPSHTSQYLCASSATGGVGTQYFGPGTRLLVL.

This rearrangement joins TRBV9 to TRBJ2-2; the D gene is possibly TRBD1 (6 bases). The CDR3 extends over 17 amino acids. V dropped 4 bases and J dropped 1 base, with 17 bases sitting between them. CDR1 SGDLS and CDR2 YYNGEE come from the germline V gene. The CDR3: CASSPGPWTENTGELFF. CDR3 DNA sequence: TGTGCCAGCAGCCCAGGCCCTTGGACAGAGAACACCGGGGAGCTGTTTTTT.

The gene calls are TRBV27 and TRBJ2-1; TRBD2 agrees at 9 bases. CDR1 and CDR2 from the germline V gene are MNHEY and SMNVEV (reference sequence). Unmatched junction bases numbered 17, after V lost 6 bases and J lost 8 bases. This CDR3 comprises 17 residues. CDR3 protein: CASSLLPLIAGVHEQFF. CDR3 nucleotides: TGTGCCAGCAGCCTACTCCCTTTGATAGCGGGAGTCCATGAGCAGTTCTTC.

This clonotype showed up many times. The chain has TRBV12-3 or TRBV12-4 and TRBJ2-3; no definite D call. Between the trimmed V and J ends, which lost 1 base and 4 bases, there was a span of 6 bases. This CDR3 has 13 residues. The CDR3 nucleotides are TGTGCCAGCAGTTTAGAGGCTCCAGATACGCAGTATTTT. Its protein is CASSLEAPDTQYF.

In this sample, this clonotype turned up a few times. The V call is TRBV18, the J call TRBJ2-1, with TRBD1 identical over 11 bases. Germline V gene data show CDR1 as KGHSH and CDR2 as LQKENI. The V segment lost 5 bases and the J segment 8 bases; nucleotides outside the gene matches: 2. The CDR3 runs 13 residues. In DNA form, the CDR3 reads TGTGCCAGCTCAAGGACAGGGGGCTATGAGCAGTTCTTC. Its protein product is CASSRTGGYEQFF.

This clonotype was detected many times. This chain links TRBV29-1 with TRBJ2-7; D possibly corresponds to TRBD1 (6 bases). The germline V gene has CDR1 SQVTM and CDR2 ANQGSEA. The V end lost 6 bases, the J end lost 3 bases, and 18 bases lay between the germline ends. CDR3 length: 14 amino acids. DNA for the CDR3: TGCAGCGTAGCCTGGGGGCAGCGAAGCTACGAGCAGTACTTC. As protein: CSVAWGQRSYEQYF.

This clonotype has a handful of counts. This chain joins TRBV11-2 and TRBJ2-7; D remains ambiguous. This CDR3 has 17 amino acids. V was trimmed by 2 bases and J by 0 bases, leaving 17 bases between them. Germline lookup yields CDR1 SGHAT and CDR2 FQNNGV. The CDR3 DNA sequence: TGTGCCAGCAGCTTAAACCGACCCCTACAGTCCTCCTACGAGCAGTACTTC. Protein sequence: CASSLNRPLQSSYEQYF.

The genes are TRBV4-3 and TRBJ2-1; D remains ambiguous. Looked up from germline, CDR1 is LGHNA and CDR2 is YSLEER. This CDR3 is built from 17 residues. The V gene lost 1 base and the J gene lost 4 bases, with 17 bases spanning the gap. In DNA, the CDR3 is TGCGCCAGCAGCCAAGGTGTACGACCCAGGCCTTACAATGAGCAGTTCTTC. It yields the protein CASSQGVRPRPYNEQFF.

V usage is TRBV20-1 and J usage is TRBJ2-6, with TRBD1 identical over 8 bases. V lost 3 bases, J lost 2 bases, and 6 bases stayed unmatched. This CDR3 contains 16 residues. Looked up from germline, CDR1 is DFQATT and CDR2 is SNEGSKA (reference sequence). The CDR3 is CSARRQGMAGANVLTF. In DNA form, the CDR3 reads TGCAGTGCTAGGAGACAGGGGATGGCTGGGGCCAACGTCCTGACTTTC.

This clonotype was detected only a few times. The J gene is TRBJ1-5, the V gene TRBV12-3 or TRBV12-4; D possibly corresponds to TRBD1 (5 bases). The CDR3 spans 16 residues. Trimming left V 0 bases short and J 0 bases short, with 9 bases between. The CDR3 here is CASSLALTDSNQPQHF. The CDR3 DNA is TGTGCCAGCAGTTTAGCGTTGACAGATAGCAATCAGCCCCAGCATTTT.

This clonotype turned up a few times. This chain links TRBV11-3 with TRBJ2-3; TRBD2 aligns across 13 bases. With V trimmed by 5 bases and J by 7 bases, 18 bases remained unmatched. Germline V gene lookup returns CDR1 SGHNT and CDR2 YENEEA. The CDR3 has 19 residues. This CDR3 reads CASSIGLTSGRALYNTQYF. CDR3 nucleotide sequence: TGTGCCAGCAGCATAGGCCTCACTAGCGGGAGGGCCTTGTATAATACGCAGTATTTT.

This chain connects TRBV6-2 or TRBV6-3 to TRBJ2-6, with D perhaps TRBD1 (5 bases). Germline-derived CDR1 and CDR2 are MNHEY and SVGEGT. This CDR3 contains 15 residues. Trimming shortened V by 7 bases and J by 3 bases, and 13 bases separated the two germline ends. The CDR3 protein is CASKTVGYGANVLTF. DNA for the CDR3: TGTGCCAGCAAGACAGTTGGGTATGGGGCCAACGTCCTGACTTTC.

This clonotype has at least ten counts. V gene TRBV30 combines with J gene TRBJ2-7; a weak D match, TRBD2 (5 bases). This CDR3 has 13 amino acids. V lost 5 bases, J lost 0 bases, and 11 bases lay in between. Germline-derived CDR1 and CDR2 are GTSNPN and SVGIG (reference sequence). The CDR3, as DNA: TGTGCCTGGGAACGGGAACGCTCCTACGAGCAGTACTTC. It yields the protein CAWERERSYEQYF.

This clonotype was seen more than once but under ten times. The chain links TRBV13 to TRBJ2-1; D is ambiguous. From germline, CDR1 is PRHDT and CDR2 FYEKMQ (reference sequence). V lost 1 base, J lost 7 bases, and 8 bases lay in between. The CDR3 consists of 13 residues. The CDR3 is CASSLEPVNEQFF. CDR3 coding DNA: TGTGCCAGCAGCTTAGAACCCGTTAATGAGCAGTTCTTC.

This chain uses TRBV7-6 with TRBJ2-7; 12 nucleotides align to TRBD2. Germline trimming cut 4 bases from V and 2 bases from J; bases unmatched to any gene: 6. The CDR3 has 16 residues. The germline gives CDR1 SGHVS, CDR2 FNYEAQ. CDR3 amino acids: CASSSGLAGRTYEQYF. The DNA for the CDR3 is TGTGCCAGCAGCTCCGGACTAGCGGGACGCACCTACGAGCAGTACTTC.

The sample holds many counts of this clonotype. V usage is TRBV29-1 and J usage is TRBJ2-5, with 8 bases lining up with TRBD1. The CDR3 runs to 12 residues. CDR1 and CDR2 from the germline V gene are SQVTM and ANQGSEA. The V and J ends lost 6 bases and 5 bases, in that order; junction bases with no gene match: 5. The CDR3: CSVRTGIETQYF. CDR3 nucleotide sequence: TGCAGCGTGAGGACAGGGATTGAGACCCAGTACTTC. Drawing the rest from reference TRBV29-1 and TRBJ2-5, the complete variable domain is SAVISQKPSRDICQRGTSLTIQCQVDSQVTMMFWYRQQPGQSLTLIATANQGSEATYESGFVIDKFPISRPNLTFSTLTVSNMSPEDSSIYLCSVRTGIETQYFGPGTRLLVL.

This clonotype was seen many times. The V gene is TRBV12-3 or TRBV12-4, the J gene TRBJ2-5, with 8 bases fitting TRBD1. The length of the CDR3 is 15 residues. The ends lost 1 base at V and 3 bases at J; junction bases unmatched: 4. CDR3 residues: CASSLGPGQEETQYF. CDR3 bases: TGTGCCAGCAGTTTAGGTCCGGGACAGGAAGAGACCCAGTACTTC.

J is TRBJ2-7 and V is TRBV28; D gene unclear. The CDR3 covers 12 residues. V gave up 5 bases and J gave up 3 bases, with 8 bases separating them. Germline V CDR1 and CDR2: MDHEN, SYDVKM. The CDR3 loop reads CASSRAYYEQYF. CDR3 DNA sequence: TGTGCCAGCAGTCGGGCTTACTACGAGCAGTACTTC.